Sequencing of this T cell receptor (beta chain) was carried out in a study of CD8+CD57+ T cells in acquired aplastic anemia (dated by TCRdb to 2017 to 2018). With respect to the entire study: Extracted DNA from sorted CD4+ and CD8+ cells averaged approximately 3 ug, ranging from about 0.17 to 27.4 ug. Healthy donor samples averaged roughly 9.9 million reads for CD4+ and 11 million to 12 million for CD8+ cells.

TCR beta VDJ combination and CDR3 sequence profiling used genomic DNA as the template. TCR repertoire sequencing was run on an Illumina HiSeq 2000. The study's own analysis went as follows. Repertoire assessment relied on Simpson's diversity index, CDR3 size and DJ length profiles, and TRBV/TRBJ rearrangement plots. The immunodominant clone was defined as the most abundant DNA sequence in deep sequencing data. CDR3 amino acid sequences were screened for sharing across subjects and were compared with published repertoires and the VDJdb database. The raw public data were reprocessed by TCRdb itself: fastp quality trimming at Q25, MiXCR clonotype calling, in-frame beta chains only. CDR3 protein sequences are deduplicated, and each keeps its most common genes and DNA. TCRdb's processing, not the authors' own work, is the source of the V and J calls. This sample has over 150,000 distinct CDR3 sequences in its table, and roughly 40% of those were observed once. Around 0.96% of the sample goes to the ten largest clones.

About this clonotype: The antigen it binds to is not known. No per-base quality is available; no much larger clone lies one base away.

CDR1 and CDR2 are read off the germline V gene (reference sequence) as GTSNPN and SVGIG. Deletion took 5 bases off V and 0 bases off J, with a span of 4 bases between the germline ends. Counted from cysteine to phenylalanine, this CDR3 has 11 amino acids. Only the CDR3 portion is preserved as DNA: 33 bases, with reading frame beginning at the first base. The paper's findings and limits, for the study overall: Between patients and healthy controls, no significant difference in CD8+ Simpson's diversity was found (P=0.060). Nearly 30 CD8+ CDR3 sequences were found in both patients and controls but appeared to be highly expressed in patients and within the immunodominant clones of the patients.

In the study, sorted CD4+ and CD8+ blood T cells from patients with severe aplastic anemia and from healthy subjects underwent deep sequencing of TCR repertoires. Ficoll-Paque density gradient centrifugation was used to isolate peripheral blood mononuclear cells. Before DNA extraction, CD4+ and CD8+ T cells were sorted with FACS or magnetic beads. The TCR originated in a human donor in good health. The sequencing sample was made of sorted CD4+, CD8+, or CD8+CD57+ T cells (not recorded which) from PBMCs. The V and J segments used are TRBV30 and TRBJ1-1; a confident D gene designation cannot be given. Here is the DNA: TGTGCCTGGGTCATGAACACTGAAGCTTTCTTT. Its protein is CAWVMNTEAFF.